Reported below is one TCR beta chain. Some clones are missing from TCRdb's copy, which holds only in-frame ones; the method was immunoSEQ multiplex PCR. The sample contains around 2.1 million clones, approximately 96% of which appear only once. The CDR3 runs to 18 residues. Per the germline V gene, CDR1 is LGHNA and CDR2 is YSLEER. The V segment lost 0 bases and the J segment 4 bases; nucleotides outside the gene matches: 8. These data belong to a study of shared clonotypes between healthy human individuals. The clonotype comes from a young man in good health. Sequences were obtained from naive CD4+ T cells sorted from blood. The sample's subset: CD45RA+ positively selected. V gene TRBV4-3 combines with J gene TRBJ2-1; 11 bases fit TRBD2. The CDR3 loop reads CASSQDFSTSGIYNEQFF. The CDR3 bases are TGCGCCAGCAGCCAAGATTTCTCGACTAGCGGGATATACAATGAGCAGTTCTTC.